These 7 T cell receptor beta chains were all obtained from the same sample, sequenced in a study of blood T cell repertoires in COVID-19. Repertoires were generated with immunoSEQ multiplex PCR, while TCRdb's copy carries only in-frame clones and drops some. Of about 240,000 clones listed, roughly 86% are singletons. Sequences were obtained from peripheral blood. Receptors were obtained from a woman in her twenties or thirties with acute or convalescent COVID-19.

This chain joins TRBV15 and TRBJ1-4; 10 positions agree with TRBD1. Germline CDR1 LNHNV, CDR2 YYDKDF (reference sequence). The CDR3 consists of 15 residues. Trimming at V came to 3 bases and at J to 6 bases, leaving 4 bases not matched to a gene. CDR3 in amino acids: CATSSYGTGDEKLFF. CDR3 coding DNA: TGTGCCACCAGCAGCTACGGGACAGGGGATGAAAAACTGTTTTTT.

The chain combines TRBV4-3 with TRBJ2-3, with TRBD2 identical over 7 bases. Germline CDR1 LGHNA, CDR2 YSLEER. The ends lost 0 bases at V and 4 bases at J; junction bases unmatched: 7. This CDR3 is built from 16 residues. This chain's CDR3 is CASSQDGGGRADTQYF. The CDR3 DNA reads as TGCGCCAGCAGCCAAGATGGGGGAGGGCGGGCAGATACGCAGTATTTT.

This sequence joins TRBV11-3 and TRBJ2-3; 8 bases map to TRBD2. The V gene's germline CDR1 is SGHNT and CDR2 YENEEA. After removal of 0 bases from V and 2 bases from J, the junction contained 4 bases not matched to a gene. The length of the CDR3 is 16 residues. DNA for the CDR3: TGTGCCAGCAGCTTAGAGTCGGGGGGGACCACAGATACGCAGTATTTT. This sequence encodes CASSLESGGTTDTQYF.

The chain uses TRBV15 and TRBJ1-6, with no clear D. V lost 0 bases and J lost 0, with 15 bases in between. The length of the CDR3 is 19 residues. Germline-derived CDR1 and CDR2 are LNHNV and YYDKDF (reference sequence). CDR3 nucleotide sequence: TGTGCCACCAGCAGAGATCTTGGCCGCCGAAGCTCCTATAATTCACCCCTCCACTTT. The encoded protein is CATSRDLGRRSSYNSPLHF. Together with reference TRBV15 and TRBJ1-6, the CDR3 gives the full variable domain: DAMVIQNPRYQVTQFGKPVTLSCSQTLNHNVMYWYQQKSSQAPKLLFHYYDKDFNNEADTPDNFQSRRPNTSFCFLDIRSPGLGDTAMYLCATSRDLGRRSSYNSPLHFGNGTRLTVT.

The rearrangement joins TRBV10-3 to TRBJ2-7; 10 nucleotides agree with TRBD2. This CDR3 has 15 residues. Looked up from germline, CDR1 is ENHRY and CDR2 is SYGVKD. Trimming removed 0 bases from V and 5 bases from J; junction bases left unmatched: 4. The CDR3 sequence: CAISESTSGTNEQYF. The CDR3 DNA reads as TGTGCCATCAGTGAGTCCACTAGCGGGACCAACGAGCAGTACTTC.

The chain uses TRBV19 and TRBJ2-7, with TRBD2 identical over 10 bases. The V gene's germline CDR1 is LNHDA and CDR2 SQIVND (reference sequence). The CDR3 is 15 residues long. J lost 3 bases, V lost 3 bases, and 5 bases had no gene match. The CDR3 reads CASSIIAGGGYEQYF. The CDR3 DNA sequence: TGTGCCAGTAGTATTATAGCGGGAGGTGGCTACGAGCAGTACTTC.

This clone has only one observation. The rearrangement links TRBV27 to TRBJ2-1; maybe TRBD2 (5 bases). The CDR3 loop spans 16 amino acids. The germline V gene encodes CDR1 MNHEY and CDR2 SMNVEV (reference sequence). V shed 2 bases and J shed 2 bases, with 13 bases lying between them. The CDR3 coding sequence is TGTGCCAGCAGTTTAGGGTCCGGGGTCCCCTACAATGAGCAGTTCTTC. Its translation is CASSLGSGVPYNEQFF.